Sequencing of this TCR beta chain was carried out in a study of T cell repertoires in aging, cancer and after chemotherapy. Study-level findings and limits: In healthy donors, age-related TCR diversity loss mainly reflected lost richness.

V gave up 1 base and J gave up 4 bases; unmatched junction bases: 0. Germline values: CDR1 SGHTA, CDR2 FQGNSA. The length of the CDR3 is 15 residues. The template was genomic DNA from peripheral blood, not RNA. A few counts support this clonotype. No antigen is known for it. Multiplex touch-down PCR with TRB-A/B primers amplified rearranged V-D-J TRB sequences. TCRdb processed the multiplex PCR reads anew with MiXCR; each CDR3 protein has one entry. The data show about 11,000 distinct CDR3 sequences, roughly 42% seen once. Input material: blood. The sequence came from a human donor in good health. V is TRBV7-2 and J is TRBJ2-1; TRBD2 aligns across 11 bases. The CDR3 sequence is CASSLGLAGYNEQFF. In nucleotides, the CDR3 is TGTGCCAGCAGCTTAGGACTAGCGGGGTACAATGAGCAGTTCTTC.